The source of this T cell receptor (beta chain) is a study of cytotoxic CD8 clonotypes in ibrutinib-treated CLL (dated by TCRdb to the early 2020s). Study-level background: The cohort was composed of some ten relapsed/refractory and 15 treatment-naive patients; IGHV unmutated status was identified in 17 patients. On average, each sample yielded about 250,000 productive templates and tens of thousands of productive rearrangements. Longitudinal samples were obtainable from about 30% of the 86 participants in the trial. Partial responses were observed in about 24 patients and complete responses in 2; after a median follow-up of around 68 months, remission was maintained in 15 or so patients and progression was observed in roughly twelve. The response samples were drawn at a median of approximately twelve months into treatment, with a range of about 6 to 40 months. Cryopreserved peripheral blood mononuclear cells were obtained before treatment, at response, and at either sustained remission or disease progression. What the work shows at the level of the full study, not this receptor alone: Public clonotypes were rare and either contracted or stayed stable during treatment, and the rise in clonality at ibrutinib response reflected the expansion of private clonotypes. Baseline clonality was found to be higher than that of age-matched healthy donors and was strongly correlated with circulating CD8+ T-cell counts. At ibrutinib response clonality went up, during sustained remission it held steady, and at progression it dropped back toward baseline. Sustained-remission and progressing patients did not have matched sampling times, and lymph node repertoires were not examined.

The junction carries 10 bases between V and J, which are trimmed by 1 base and 7 bases respectively. Via the germline V gene, CDR1 is SNHLY and CDR2 FYNNEI. Including cysteine and phenylalanine, the CDR3 has 14 amino acids. Only the CDR3 region is kept as DNA, spanning 42 bases read in frame from base 1. On a MiSeq, deep resolution sequencing aimed for a depth between 1 in 1 million and 1 in 200,000 T cells, with each clonotype covered approximately 10x on average. The immunoSEQ hsTCRB Kit was used to generate the TCR beta libraries. From the authors' description of their analysis: ImmunoSEQ Data Assistant and ImmunoSEQ Analyzer were used for data analysis, and V, D and J genes were assigned according to IMGT definitions. Clonality, which ranges from 0 to 1, was calculated by subtracting the normalized Shannon entropy of productive rearrangement frequencies from one. Only overrepresented clonotypes making up at least 0.05% of the repertoire of each patient were included in the public clonotype analysis. Approximately 12 age-matched healthy donor repertoires from immuneACCESS were used as controls for clonality. TCRdb limited this immuneACCESS table to in-frame rearrangements with V and J called. A share of clones is missing; checked studies link under half to unresolved V genes, and the rest is unexplained. V and J calls and clone size come straight from that table; D and trimming were deduced from the DNA. Present in this sample are 25,000 to 30,000 clones, around 60% of which were seen just once. The top ten clonotypes cover approximately 4.7% of the sample.

A single count supports this clone. Its antigen is still unknown. The record has no base qualities; no much larger clone is one base away. For TCR beta library preparation, approximately 2 micrograms of genomic DNA was extracted from cryopreserved PBMCs. Longitudinal blood samples from CLL patients on ibrutinib monotherapy underwent high-throughput TCR beta sequencing. The patients took part in an open-label, single-center phase 2 trial of ibrutinib monotherapy. The sequences come from PBMCs, collected before ibrutinib treatment. In this chain, TRBV2 is recombined with TRBJ1-4; the D gene remains uncertain. The receptor was isolated from a human donor with chronic lymphocytic leukemia. The DNA reads as follows: TGTGCCAGCAGTGAAGGGGGTACGGGTGAAAAACTGTTTTTT. Protein translation: CASSEGGTGEKLFF.